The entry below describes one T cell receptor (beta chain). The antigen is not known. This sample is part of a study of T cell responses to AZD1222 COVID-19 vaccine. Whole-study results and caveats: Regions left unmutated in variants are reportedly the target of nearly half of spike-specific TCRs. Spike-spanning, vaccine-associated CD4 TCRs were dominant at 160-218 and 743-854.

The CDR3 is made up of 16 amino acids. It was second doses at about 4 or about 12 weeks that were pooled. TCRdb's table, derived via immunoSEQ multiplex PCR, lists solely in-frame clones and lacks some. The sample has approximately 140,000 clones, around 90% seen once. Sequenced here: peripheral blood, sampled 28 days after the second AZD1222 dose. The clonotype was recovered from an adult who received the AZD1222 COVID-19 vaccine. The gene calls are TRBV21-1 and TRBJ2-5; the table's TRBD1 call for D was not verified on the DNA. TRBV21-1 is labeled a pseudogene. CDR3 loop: CASSPPKGHLQETQYF. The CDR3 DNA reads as TGTGCCAGCAGCCCCCCTAAGGGACACCTCCAAGAGACCCAGTACTTC.